This T cell receptor beta chain came from a study of T cells in Graves' hyperthyroidism and ophthalmopathy. Across the whole study: Sampling of peripheral blood happened at initial diagnosis, prior to any treatment.

TCR beta CDR3 regions were amplified from RNA. With the HTBI primer set, the TCR CDR3 went through a first round of RT-PCR. TCRdb processed the multiplex PCR reads anew with MiXCR; each CDR3 protein has one entry. The data show about 360,000 distinct CDR3 sequences, with roughly an eighth seen just once and 9.2% held by the top ten. V was pared by 2 bases and J by 5 bases, with 12 bases between. CDR3 length equals 14 residues. This clonotype was seen a few times. Antigen specificity is unknown. With a duration under 2 months, the hyperthyroidism was newly diagnosed in patients aged 18 to 65. Study-level findings and limits: Within blood appeared most thyroid clonotypes that had expanded above 0.001. Stable hyperthyroidism was told apart from ophthalmopathy by a model built on 13 V-J features.

This receptor was identified in a young woman with Graves' hyperthyroidism. J is TRBJ2-5 and V is TRBV12-3 or TRBV12-4, with D possibly being TRBD2 (5 bases). Sample: blood. The CDR3 is CASSLQLAGETQYF. Here the CDR3 DNA reads TGTGCCAGCAGTTTACAGCTAGCTGGGGAGACCCAGTACTTC.